The T cell receptor beta chain under discussion was sequenced for a study of blood T cell repertoires in COVID-19 (TCRdb year 2020). In the study overall: Samples from collaborators originated in the United States, Italy and Spain and spanned both the acute and convalescent phases of COVID-19. The material from the prospective study consisted of cDNA or gDNA derived from T cells, B-cell-depleted T cells, or PBMCs. Deeply sampled blood TCRbeta repertoires from subjects exposed to, actively infected with, or recovered from COVID-19 were included in the dataset. The repertoires were released in a freely available public database meant as a resource for research on the immune response to SARS-CoV-2. Samples were obtained from the ongoing ImmuneRACE study (first 160 participants) and from about 1,300 subjects provided by 6 global collaborators. Sample metadata almost always included a de-identified subject ID, COVID-19 status, age in years and sex. Where available, HLA class I and class II types were obtained from metadata supplied by the sample provider rather than from assay-based typing. Points the paper makes about the study in general: Clinical and demographic metadata were provided uncurated, with the amount varying by source and participant.

From the cysteine up to the phenylalanine, the CDR3 has a length of 13 residues. The retained sequence is limited to the CDR3, 39 bases, with the frame set at the first base. V has 6 bases trimmed and J has 3 bases trimmed; junction bases matching no gene number 4. Participants in the prospective study were enrolled through a virtual design, were aged roughly 18 to 100 years, and lived in roughly 24 United States geographic areas. To assign participants to cohorts, the prospective study relied on clinical history that participants themselves reported in a screening survey and a study questionnaire. ImmuneRACE Cohort 3 recovered participants were defined by two consecutive negative NP/OP PCR tests, healthcare professional clearance, or symptom resolution. In the prospective study, whole blood, serum and a nasopharyngeal or oropharyngeal swab were collected from each participant by mobile phlebotomists. Participants in the prospective study had the option to provide additional blood draws and questionnaires over a roughly 2-month period. Before DNA extraction, prospective study blood samples were shipped either frozen or at room temperature.

About this clone itself: What antigen it recognizes has not been identified. The sample holds no much larger clone one base away, and base qualities are not on file.

TCRbeta CDR3 regions were amplified from genomic DNA by means of the immunoSEQ Assay, a bias-controlled multiplex PCR. The original pipeline was this. Nucleated cell counts per sample were estimated from amplification of reference gene primers within the assay. To quantify the absolute abundance of each unique TCRbeta CDR3 rearrangement, sequence reads were collapsed and filtered. For each sample, productive Simpson clonality was calculated as the square root of Simpson's diversity index across productive rearrangements. TCRdb re-hosts the immuneACCESS table, in-frame sequences only. Its copies lack some clones; in the studies checked, an unresolved V gene accounts for under half of them, and the cause for the rest is not known. That table supplies the V and J calls and clone size; D and trimming were determined from the DNA. The sample yields about 210,000 clones; 85% were counted once. Approximately 19% of the sample is taken by the ten largest.

This TCR came from a man aged 40-55 years who had recovered from COVID-19. The receptor chain draws on TRBV12-3 or TRBV12-4 and TRBJ2-7; 8 central bases correspond to TRBD1. The sequenced sample consisted of PBMCs or T cells enriched from blood (not recorded which). The CDR3 here reads CASSPRGLYEQYF. DNA sequence: TGTGCCAGCAGCCCCAGGGGGCTCTACGAGCAGTACTTC.